This TCR beta chain was recovered during a study of PD-1 blockade in mismatch repair-deficient tumors (dated by TCRdb to the late 2010s). With respect to the entire study: Between late 2013 and September 2016, the trial enrolled 86 consecutive patients with some twelve types of mismatch repair-deficient cancer, all of whom had received prior treatment and were progressing. Tumor-associated T cell clones were tracked in the peripheral blood of patients responding to PD-1 blockade by deep sequencing of TCR CDR3 regions. Beyond this particular receptor, the publication reports: Clones residing in the tumor, which were often undetectable in blood before treatment, expanded quickly after pembrolizumab and then contracted, generally before radiologic responses.

The CDR3, from cysteine to phenylalanine, totals 14 residues. The retained sequence is limited to the CDR3, 42 bases, with the frame set at the first base. For CDR1 and CDR2, the germline V gene lists SGHDN and FVKESK. A distance of 9 bases separates the germline ends of V and J, which lose 2 bases and 4 bases respectively. Library generation was performed with the immunoSEQ multiplex PCR assay. Held by TCRdb, this immuneACCESS table contains in-frame sequences only and omits some clones. Under half of the omission traces to an unresolved V gene where checked; the cause of the rest is unknown. This sample lists some 40,000 clones; over 70% were detected once. Of the sample, around 0.99% is held by the ten largest clones. Mismatch repair deficiency was established in every enrolled patient by polymerase chain reaction or immunohistochemistry. TCR sequencing was carried out for three patients who responded to pembrolizumab therapy. In the phase II trial, pembrolizumab PD-1 blockade was tested prospectively in advanced mismatch repair-deficient cancers, no matter which tissue of origin the cancers came from. Peripheral blood T cell samples were gathered serially, both before PD-1 blockade started and at multiple time points afterward. Blood sampling time points were reported as weeks after the first dose of pembrolizumab.

Turning to this clone: Its antigen is unknown. No base quality information exists; no much larger clone differs at one position.

The source was PBMCs, collected about 40 weeks after starting pembrolizumab. The rearranged segments are TRBV14 and TRBJ1-3, with the D gene uncertain. The sequence came from an adult with mismatch repair-deficient cancer. In nucleotides, the sequence is TGTGCCAGCAGCCAATCCAGCGGGGGAAACACCATATATTTT. Its protein reads: CASSQSSGGNTIYF.